What follows are 5 T cell receptor beta chains derived from one specimen sequenced in a study of shared clonotypes between healthy human individuals. Profiling relied on immunoSEQ multiplex PCR, and the TCRdb table lists in-frame clones only, not all of them. The sample includes approximately 1.5 million clones, approximately 98.5% of them seen just once. Sequencing was done on a sample of naive CD4+ T cells sorted from blood. The subset here: CD45RA+ positively selected. These receptors all come from a man aged 25 to 40 in good health.

V and J are TRBV5-4 and TRBJ2-7; 14 bases align to TRBD2. The V gene end was trimmed by 3 bases and the J gene end by 2 bases; junction bases not matched to a gene: 4. This CDR3 is 16 amino acids long. CDR1 and CDR2 from the germline V gene are SGHNT and YYREEE (reference sequence). The DNA for the CDR3 is TGTGCCAGCAGCTCGCCGGGACTAGCGGGGGCCTACGAGCAGTACTTC. Protein sequence: CASSSPGLAGAYEQYF.

This clone was seen only a few times. V gene TRBV5-1 combines with J gene TRBJ2-2; D gene unclear. V shed 0 bases and J shed 0 bases, with 9 bases lying between them. Germline V CDR1 and CDR2: SGHRS, YFSETQ. This CDR3 is built from 16 residues. CDR3 bases: TGCGCCAGCAGCTTGGAAGGTCGGCCGAACACCGGGGAGCTGTTTTTT. This sequence encodes CASSLEGRPNTGELFF.

This clone was recorded only once. The CDR3 coding sequence is TGCGCCAGCAGCCCCTACTCCAGAGCCCCCTACGAGCAGTACTTC. As protein: CASSPYSRAPYEQYF. The chain carries TRBV5-1 and TRBJ2-7, with no clear D. Germline V gives CDR1 SGHRS, CDR2 YFSETQ. CDR3 size: 15 residues. The germline V and J ends were trimmed by 4 bases and 2 bases, with 16 bases remaining between them.

V gene TRBV27 combines with J gene TRBJ1-5; TRBD1 aligns across 7 bases. J gave up 7 bases and V 0 bases, and 12 bases lay outside the gene matches. The CDR3 totals 17 residues. Germline lookup yields CDR1 MNHEY and CDR2 SMNVEV (reference sequence). CDR3 region: CASSLSRDRVGRQPQHF. The CDR3, as DNA: TGTGCCAGCAGTTTATCCCGCGACAGGGTCGGACGACAGCCCCAGCATTTT.

The DNA of the CDR3 is TGTGCCAGCAGCTCCTGGACAGCCTTAGAGACCCAGTACTTC. The encoded protein is CASSSWTALETQYF. The rearrangement links TRBV9 to TRBJ2-5; D may be TRBD1 (6 bases). Trimming took off 4 bases at V and 4 bases at J, with 14 bases between the two ends. From germline, CDR1 is SGDLS and CDR2 YYNGEE. The CDR3 runs to 14 residues.